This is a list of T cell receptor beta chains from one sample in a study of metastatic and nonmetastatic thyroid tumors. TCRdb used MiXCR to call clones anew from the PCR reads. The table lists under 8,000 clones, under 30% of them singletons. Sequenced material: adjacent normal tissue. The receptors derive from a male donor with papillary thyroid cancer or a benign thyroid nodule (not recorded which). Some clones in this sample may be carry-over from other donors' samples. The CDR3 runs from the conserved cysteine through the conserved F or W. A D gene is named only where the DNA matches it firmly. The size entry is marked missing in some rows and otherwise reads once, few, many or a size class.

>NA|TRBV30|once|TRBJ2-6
CAQPLSGANVLTF
TGTGCCCAACCTCTCTCTGGGGCCAACGTCCTGACTTTC
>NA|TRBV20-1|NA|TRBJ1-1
CSARDHIGGNTEAFF
TGCAGTGCTAGAGATCACATAGGGGGTAACACTGAAGCTTTCTTT
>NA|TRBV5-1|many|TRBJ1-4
CASSPLGASNEKLFF
TGCGCCAGCAGCCCGCTGGGCGCATCTAATGAAAAACTGTTTTTT
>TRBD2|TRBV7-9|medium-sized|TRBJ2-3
CASSLTSGETDTQYF
TGTGCCAGCAGCTTGACTAGCGGAGAGACAGATACGCAGTATTTT
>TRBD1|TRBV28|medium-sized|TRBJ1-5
CASSSGQGGNQPQHF
TGTGCCAGCAGTTCGGGACAGGGAGGGAATCAGCCCCAGCATTTT
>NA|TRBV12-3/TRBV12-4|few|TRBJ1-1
CASSSQEVVYTEAFF
TGTGCCAGCAGTTCTCAGGAGGTGGTTTACACTGAAGCTTTCTTT
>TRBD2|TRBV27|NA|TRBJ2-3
CASSSRTSGWSSDTHYF
TGTGCCAGCAGTTCCCGGACTAGCGGGTGGAGCTCAGATACGCATTATTTT
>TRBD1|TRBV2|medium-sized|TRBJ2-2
CASQGQSNTGELFF
TGTGCCAGCCAGGGACAGTCGAACACCGGGGAGCTGTTTTTT
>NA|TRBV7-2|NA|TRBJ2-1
CASSHGYPSPQFF
TGTGCCAGCAGTCACGGATACCCCTCTCCGCAGTTCTTC
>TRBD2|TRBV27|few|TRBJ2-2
CASKLAGGDTGELFF
TGTGCCAGCAAGTTAGCGGGGGGCGACACCGGGGAGCTGTTTTTT
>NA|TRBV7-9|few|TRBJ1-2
CASSLEQEGYTF
TGTGCCAGCAGCTTAGAACAAGAAGGCTACACCTTC
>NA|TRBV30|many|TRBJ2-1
CAWSPSYNEQFF
TGTGCCTGGAGCCCGTCCTACAATGAGCAGTTCTTC
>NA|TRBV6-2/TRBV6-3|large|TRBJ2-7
CASSFSPLIDEQYF
TGTGCCAGCAGTTTTAGCCCCCTAATCGACGAGCAGTACTTC
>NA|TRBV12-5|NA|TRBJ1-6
CASGFGQYNSPLHF
TGTGCTAGTGGTTTCGGACAGTATAATTCACCCCTCCACTTT
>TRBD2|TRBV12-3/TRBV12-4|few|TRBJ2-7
CASIASEMTERGYF
TGTGCCAGCATCGCCTCCGAGATGACGGAGCGGGGATACTTC
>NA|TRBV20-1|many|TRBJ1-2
CSASIRQGPYGYTF
TGCAGTGCTAGCATCCGACAAGGGCCGTATGGCTACACCTTC
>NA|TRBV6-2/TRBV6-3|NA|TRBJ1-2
CASSYSTQLGYGYTF
TGTGCCAGCAGTTACTCGACCCAGCTAGGCTATGGCTACACCTTC
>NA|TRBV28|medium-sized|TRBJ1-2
CASNSPYNYGYTF
TGTGCCAGCAACTCCCCCTATAACTATGGCTACACCTTC
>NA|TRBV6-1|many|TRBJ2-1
CASSLSEGGYNEQFF
TGTGCCAGCAGCCTTAGCGAAGGTGGTTACAATGAGCAGTTCTTC
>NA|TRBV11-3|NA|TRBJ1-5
CASSLGSGTGQPQHF
TGTGCCAGCAGCTTAGGCTCGGGGACGGGGCAGCCCCAGCATTTT
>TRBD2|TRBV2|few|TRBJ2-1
CASRSGLGAYNEQFF
TGTGCCAGCAGATCGGGACTAGGTGCCTACAATGAGCAGTTCTTC
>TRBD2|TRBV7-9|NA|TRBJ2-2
CASSMSGKNTGELFF
TGTGCCAGCAGCATGAGCGGGAAGAACACCGGGGAGCTGTTTTTT
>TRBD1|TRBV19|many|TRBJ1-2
CASQTGNYGYTF
TGTGCCAGTCAGACAGGGAACTATGGCTACACCTTC
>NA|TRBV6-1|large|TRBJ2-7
CASSLTGHVHYEQYF
TGTGCCAGCAGTCTCACCGGCCACGTACACTACGAGCAGTACTTC
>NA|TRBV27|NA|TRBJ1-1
CASSPTDNSNTEAFF
TGTGCCAGCAGTCCAACGGACAATTCTAACACTGAAGCTTTCTTT